This is a list of T cell receptor beta chains from one sample in a study of CD8+ T cells in alopecia areata. Method: immunoSEQ multiplex PCR; TCRdb's copy keeps in-frame clones and lacks some. The table shows 130,000 to 150,000 clones, with over 80% occurring only once. Sequences were derived from CD8+ T cells sorted from blood, sampled at week 0. The origin of the receptors is a human donor with alopecia areata. The CDR3 runs from the conserved cysteine through the conserved F or W. The order of the fields is V gene, clone size, D gene, J gene, CDR3 protein, CDR3 DNA. The D gene is left open where the match is weak. Clone size is given for some rows only: seen once, a few or many times, or a class if the clone is expanded.

v_call: TRBV7-9
clone_size: NA
d_call: NA
j_call: TRBJ2-5
cdr3_aa: CASSGGLSYQETQYF
cdr3_nt: TGTGCCAGCAGCGGGGGACTTTCGTACCAAGAGACCCAGTACTTC

v_call: TRBV11-2
clone_size: NA
d_call: NA
j_call: TRBJ1-2
cdr3_aa: CASSPHPADFNYGYTF
cdr3_nt: TGTGCCAGCAGCCCCCACCCCGCAGATTTCAACTATGGCTACACCTTC

v_call: TRBV27
clone_size: NA
d_call: NA
j_call: TRBJ2-7
cdr3_aa: CTIAGTRVGEQYF
cdr3_nt: TGTACCATCGCCGGGACAAGGGTGGGCGAGCAGTACTTC

v_call: TRBV6-5
clone_size: NA
d_call: NA
j_call: TRBJ2-1
cdr3_aa: CASRDIGDEQFF
cdr3_nt: TGTGCCAGCAGGGACATAGGGGATGAGCAGTTCTTC

v_call: TRBV11-1
clone_size: NA
d_call: TRBD2
j_call: TRBJ2-2
cdr3_aa: CASSLIRTSGTLNTGELFF
cdr3_nt: TGTGCCAGCAGCTTAATAAGGACTAGCGGGACCTTGAACACCGGGGAGCTGTTTTTT

v_call: TRBV6-1
clone_size: NA
d_call: TRBD1
j_call: TRBJ2-3
cdr3_aa: CASRPGTDNTDTQYF
cdr3_nt: TGTGCCAGCAGGCCCGGGACAGACAACACAGATACGCAGTATTTT

v_call: TRBV7-2
clone_size: NA
d_call: TRBD2
j_call: TRBJ2-3
cdr3_aa: CASSLAGGTVDTQYF
cdr3_nt: TGTGCCAGCAGCTTAGCGGGAGGGACCGTAGATACGCAGTATTTT

v_call: TRBV20-1
clone_size: NA
d_call: NA
j_call: TRBJ1-4
cdr3_aa: CSVDGNEKLFF
cdr3_nt: TGCAGTGTTGACGGTAATGAAAAACTGTTTTTT

v_call: TRBV7-6
clone_size: NA
d_call: TRBD2
j_call: TRBJ2-7
cdr3_aa: CASSPPGGSYEQYF
cdr3_nt: TGTGCCAGCAGCCCCCCGGGAGGTTCCTACGAGCAGTACTTC

v_call: TRBV7-8
clone_size: NA
d_call: NA
j_call: TRBJ2-1
cdr3_aa: CASSVTAGAAYNEQFF
cdr3_nt: TGTGCCAGCAGCGTGACGGCAGGGGCGGCCTACAATGAGCAGTTCTTC

v_call: TRBV19
clone_size: NA
d_call: TRBD2
j_call: TRBJ2-7
cdr3_aa: CASSNGLAGGPGEQYF
cdr3_nt: TGTGCCAGTAGTAACGGACTAGCGGGAGGGCCGGGAGAGCAGTACTTC

v_call: TRBV18
clone_size: NA
d_call: NA
j_call: TRBJ2-1
cdr3_aa: CASSPGPGDSVYEQFF
cdr3_nt: TGTGCCAGCTCACCGGGGCCTGGGGATTCAGTGTATGAGCAGTTCTTC

v_call: TRBV7-9
clone_size: few
d_call: NA
j_call: TRBJ2-1
cdr3_aa: CASSLSAVTGDEQFF
cdr3_nt: TGTGCCAGCAGCTTATCGGCCGTGACTGGGGATGAGCAGTTCTTC

v_call: TRBV6-5
clone_size: NA
d_call: NA
j_call: TRBJ2-7
cdr3_aa: CASSSDPYEQYF
cdr3_nt: TGTGCCAGCAGTTCCGACCCCTACGAGCAGTACTTC

v_call: TRBV4-2
clone_size: NA
d_call: NA
j_call: TRBJ2-3
cdr3_aa: CASSQLLSTDTQYF
cdr3_nt: TGTGCCAGCAGCCAACTTCTTTCCACAGATACGCAGTATTTT

v_call: TRBV5-1
clone_size: NA
d_call: NA
j_call: TRBJ2-1
cdr3_aa: CASSQGSTLYNEQFF
cdr3_nt: TGCGCCAGCAGCCAAGGAAGCACCCTTTACAATGAGCAGTTCTTC

v_call: TRBV30
clone_size: NA
d_call: NA
j_call: TRBJ1-5
cdr3_aa: CAWSVTGPQHF
cdr3_nt: TGTGCCTGGAGTGTTACGGGGCCCCAGCATTTT

v_call: TRBV19
clone_size: few
d_call: NA
j_call: TRBJ2-2
cdr3_aa: CAVSPISNTGELFF
cdr3_nt: TGTGCCGTGAGTCCGATATCGAACACCGGGGAGCTGTTTTTT

v_call: TRBV5-6
clone_size: NA
d_call: NA
j_call: TRBJ2-1
cdr3_aa: CASSSEGEQFF
cdr3_nt: TGTGCCAGCAGCTCAGAGGGTGAGCAGTTCTTC

v_call: TRBV15
clone_size: NA
d_call: NA
j_call: TRBJ2-5
cdr3_aa: CATSRDRGRYLETQYF
cdr3_nt: TGTGCCACCAGCAGAGATCGTGGGAGGTACTTGGAGACCCAGTACTTC

v_call: TRBV9
clone_size: NA
d_call: TRBD1
j_call: TRBJ2-4
cdr3_aa: CASSPSGQGRNIQYF
cdr3_nt: TGTGCCAGCAGCCCAAGTGGACAGGGGAGAAACATTCAGTACTTC

v_call: TRBV5-1
clone_size: NA
d_call: TRBD2
j_call: TRBJ2-3
cdr3_aa: CASSFYGRATADTQYF
cdr3_nt: TGCGCCAGCAGCTTTTACGGGAGGGCCACAGCAGATACGCAGTATTTT

v_call: TRBV5-4
clone_size: NA
d_call: TRBD2
j_call: TRBJ2-2
cdr3_aa: CASSLDSISGTNTGELFF
cdr3_nt: TGTGCCAGCAGCTTGGATTCTATTAGCGGGACGAACACCGGGGAGCTGTTTTTT

v_call: TRBV19
clone_size: NA
d_call: TRBD2
j_call: TRBJ2-7
cdr3_aa: CASKGRETSGTYEQYF
cdr3_nt: TGTGCCAGTAAAGGTAGAGAGACTAGCGGGACCTACGAGCAGTACTTC

v_call: TRBV4-2
clone_size: once
d_call: TRBD2
j_call: TRBJ2-1
cdr3_aa: CASSQRTSGSYNEQFF
cdr3_nt: TGTGCCAGCAGCCAAAGGACTAGCGGGAGCTACAATGAGCAGTTCTTC

v_call: TRBV4-1
clone_size: NA
d_call: NA
j_call: TRBJ2-1
cdr3_aa: CASSQDLTGAYNEQFF
cdr3_nt: TGCGCCAGCAGCCAAGATTTAACGGGAGCGTACAATGAGCAGTTCTTC

v_call: TRBV5-4
clone_size: once
d_call: NA
j_call: TRBJ2-7
cdr3_aa: CASSARGDDYEQYF
cdr3_nt: TGTGCCAGCAGCGCCAGGGGGGACGACTACGAGCAGTACTTC

v_call: TRBV5-1
clone_size: NA
d_call: NA
j_call: TRBJ2-7
cdr3_aa: CASSAFDSYEQYF
cdr3_nt: TGCGCCAGCAGCGCCTTCGACAGTTACGAGCAGTACTTC

v_call: TRBV30
clone_size: NA
d_call: NA
j_call: TRBJ2-1
cdr3_aa: CAWNSNSGEQFF
cdr3_nt: TGTGCCTGGAATAGCAACAGCGGTGAGCAGTTCTTC

v_call: TRBV27
clone_size: NA
d_call: NA
j_call: TRBJ2-5
cdr3_aa: CASSLGLLQETQYF
cdr3_nt: TGTGCCAGCAGTTTGGGTCTCCTCCAAGAGACCCAGTACTTC

v_call: TRBV7-7
clone_size: NA
d_call: TRBD1
j_call: TRBJ2-2
cdr3_aa: CASSTGQGTGELFF
cdr3_nt: TGTGCCAGCAGCACGGGACAGGGGACCGGGGAGCTGTTTTTT

v_call: TRBV29-1
clone_size: few
d_call: NA
j_call: TRBJ2-1
cdr3_aa: CSVGPNNEQFF
cdr3_nt: TGCAGCGTTGGACCGAACAATGAGCAGTTCTTC

v_call: TRBV27
clone_size: NA
d_call: TRBD2
j_call: TRBJ2-5
cdr3_aa: CASSMLAGGPEETQYF
cdr3_nt: TGTGCCAGCAGTATGCTAGCGGGAGGGCCGGAGGAGACCCAGTACTTC

v_call: TRBV9
clone_size: NA
d_call: TRBD2
j_call: TRBJ2-3
cdr3_aa: CASSESGLAGGDYTDTQYF
cdr3_nt: TGTGCCAGCAGCGAGAGCGGACTAGCGGGGGGAGATTACACAGATACGCAGTATTTT

v_call: TRBV14
clone_size: NA
d_call: NA
j_call: TRBJ2-1
cdr3_aa: CASSQVPTTYNEQFF
cdr3_nt: TGTGCCAGCAGCCAAGTCCCCACAACCTACAATGAGCAGTTCTTC

v_call: TRBV7-3
clone_size: NA
d_call: TRBD2
j_call: TRBJ2-3
cdr3_aa: CASSLVAGVADTQYF
cdr3_nt: TGTGCCAGCAGCTTAGTGGCGGGAGTGGCAGATACGCAGTATTTT

v_call: TRBV28
clone_size: NA
d_call: TRBD1
j_call: TRBJ2-3
cdr3_aa: CASSFAARGQGGSTDTQYF
cdr3_nt: TGTGCCAGCAGTTTCGCGGCCCGGGGACAGGGAGGGTCCACAGATACGCAGTATTTT

v_call: TRBV21-1
clone_size: few
d_call: NA
j_call: TRBJ2-2
cdr3_aa: CASSKGQSTGELFF
cdr3_nt: TGTGCCAGCAGCAAGGGACAGTCCACCGGGGAGCTGTTTTTT

v_call: TRBV27
clone_size: NA
d_call: TRBD2
j_call: TRBJ2-1
cdr3_aa: CASSALAGAYNEQFF
cdr3_nt: TGTGCCAGCAGCGCGCTAGCGGGGGCCTACAATGAGCAGTTCTTC

v_call: TRBV27
clone_size: once
d_call: NA
j_call: TRBJ1-5
cdr3_aa: CASGLTQPQHF
cdr3_nt: TGTGCCAGCGGTTTGACTCAGCCCCAGCATTTT

v_call: TRBV27
clone_size: NA
d_call: NA
j_call: TRBJ2-1
cdr3_aa: CASRKGHNEQFF
cdr3_nt: TGTGCCAGCAGGAAGGGACACAATGAGCAGTTCTTC

v_call: TRBV2
clone_size: few
d_call: TRBD1
j_call: TRBJ2-7
cdr3_aa: CASSTGTDEQYF
cdr3_nt: TGTGCCAGCAGCACCGGGACAGACGAGCAGTACTTC

v_call: TRBV10-2
clone_size: NA
d_call: NA
j_call: TRBJ2-7
cdr3_aa: CASSESFQSYEQYF
cdr3_nt: TGCGCCAGCAGTGAGTCGTTTCAGTCCTACGAGCAGTACTTC

v_call: TRBV7-2
clone_size: NA
d_call: NA
j_call: TRBJ2-6
cdr3_aa: CASSLDYSLSGANVLTF
cdr3_nt: TGTGCCAGCAGCTTAGATTACAGTTTGTCTGGGGCCAACGTCCTGACTTTC

v_call: TRBV10-3
clone_size: NA
d_call: NA
j_call: TRBJ1-1
cdr3_aa: CAISESTTEAFF
cdr3_nt: TGTGCCATCAGTGAGTCGACGACTGAAGCTTTCTTT

v_call: TRBV14
clone_size: NA
d_call: NA
j_call: TRBJ1-3
cdr3_aa: CASSQLSGNTIYF
cdr3_nt: TGTGCCAGCAGCCAATTGTCTGGAAACACCATATATTTT

v_call: TRBV30
clone_size: few
d_call: NA
j_call: TRBJ2-7
cdr3_aa: CAWSVSNLAGGGEQYF
cdr3_nt: TGTGCCTGGAGTGTAAGTAATTTGGCAGGCGGAGGGGAGCAGTACTTC

v_call: TRBV9
clone_size: NA
d_call: TRBD2
j_call: TRBJ2-1
cdr3_aa: CASSGVSRGGTRRSYNEQFF
cdr3_nt: TGTGCCAGCAGCGGAGTCTCCCGGGGGGGTACTCGTCGGTCCTACAATGAGCAGTTCTTC

v_call: TRBV6-4
clone_size: medium-sized
d_call: TRBD1
j_call: TRBJ2-2
cdr3_aa: CASSGQGDTGELFF
cdr3_nt: TGTGCCAGCAGTGGACAGGGGGACACCGGGGAGCTGTTTTTT

v_call: TRBV5-1
clone_size: NA
d_call: TRBD1
j_call: TRBJ2-3
cdr3_aa: CASSLGQGPDTQYF
cdr3_nt: TGCGCCAGCAGCTTGGGACAGGGCCCAGATACGCAGTATTTT

v_call: TRBV5-1
clone_size: NA
d_call: NA
j_call: TRBJ2-1
cdr3_aa: CASSLAELGIVDNEQFF
cdr3_nt: TGCGCCAGCAGCTTGGCCGAACTTGGGATAGTTGACAATGAGCAGTTCTTC

v_call: TRBV27
clone_size: NA
d_call: TRBD2
j_call: TRBJ2-1
cdr3_aa: CASSLVAGGPGEQFF
cdr3_nt: TGTGCCAGCAGTTTAGTAGCGGGAGGGCCTGGGGAGCAGTTCTTC

v_call: TRBV27
clone_size: NA
d_call: NA
j_call: TRBJ2-5
cdr3_aa: CASSLVANRETQYF
cdr3_nt: TGTGCCAGCAGTTTGGTCGCAAACAGGGAGACCCAGTACTTC

v_call: TRBV29-1
clone_size: NA
d_call: NA
j_call: TRBJ2-2
cdr3_aa: CSVEGVTGELFF
cdr3_nt: TGCAGCGTTGAGGGGGTCACCGGGGAGCTGTTTTTT

v_call: TRBV9
clone_size: NA
d_call: NA
j_call: TRBJ2-1
cdr3_aa: CASSVGGSHNEQFF
cdr3_nt: TGTGCCAGCAGCGTAGGTGGGTCCCACAATGAGCAGTTCTTC

v_call: TRBV13
clone_size: NA
d_call: NA
j_call: TRBJ2-1
cdr3_aa: CASSTGSRPDSYNEQFF
cdr3_nt: TGTGCCAGCAGCACAGGCAGCAGGCCCGACTCCTACAATGAGCAGTTCTTC

v_call: TRBV4-1
clone_size: NA
d_call: NA
j_call: TRBJ2-3
cdr3_aa: CASSQSGDGWVTDTQYF
cdr3_nt: TGCGCCAGCAGCCAATCTGGAGATGGCTGGGTGACAGATACGCAGTATTTT

v_call: TRBV29-1
clone_size: NA
d_call: TRBD2
j_call: TRBJ2-3
cdr3_aa: CSVEGTSGSGIDTQYF
cdr3_nt: TGCAGCGTTGAGGGGACTAGCGGGAGCGGTATAGATACGCAGTATTTT

v_call: TRBV27
clone_size: NA
d_call: TRBD2
j_call: TRBJ2-1
cdr3_aa: CASSPKPGLAGDYDSYNEQFF
cdr3_nt: TGTGCCAGCAGTCCAAAGCCGGGACTAGCGGGAGACTACGACTCCTACAATGAGCAGTTCTTC

v_call: TRBV4-1
clone_size: once
d_call: NA
j_call: TRBJ2-7
cdr3_aa: CASSQAPSGYEQYF
cdr3_nt: TGCGCCAGCAGCCAAGCCCCCTCCGGGTACGAGCAGTACTTC